These 19 T cell receptor beta chains were all obtained from the same sample, sequenced in a study of beta chain features in type 1 diabetes. These TCRs are of unknown antigen specificity. Expressed TCRB transcripts were sequenced, since all the RNA that had been isolated was reverse transcribed. Generated by immunoSEQ multiplex PCR, the TCRdb table keeps only in-frame clones and is missing some. The sample carries hundreds of thousands of clones, over 12% recorded once. General study results and limits: Shortening that was moderate but significant affected the TCRB CDR3s of Type 1 diabetes patients in all four CD4+ subsets.

The sequenced material came from naive CD4+ T cells from blood. The receptor source for this set is a man aged 18 to 30 with type 1 diabetes.

In this sample, this clone turned up a few times. V is TRBV19 and J is TRBJ2-1; 7 nucleotides line up with TRBD2. The germline CDR1 and CDR2 sequences are LNHDA and SQIVND (reference sequence). The J segment lost 7 bases and the V segment lost 10 bases, leaving 16 bases of the junction unmatched. The CDR3 extends over 15 amino acids. The CDR3 DNA is TGTGCCACCAGAGGTCGGGTTGCCGGGAGGAATGAGCAGTTCTTC. Its protein product is CATRGRVAGRNEQFF.

This clone has only a few counts. V and J are TRBV30 and TRBJ2-1, with 10 bases lining up with TRBD2. After removal of 3 bases from V and 1 base from J, the junction contained 6 bases not matched to a gene. The CDR3 consists of 16 residues. Per germline, CDR1 GTSNPN and CDR2 SVGIG (reference sequence). In DNA, the CDR3 is TGTGCCTGGAGCCTAGCGGGGGCCCCATCCTACAATGAGCAGTTCTTC. The encoded protein is CAWSLAGAPSYNEQFF.

The chain recombines TRBV7-2 with TRBJ1-1; D might be TRBD1 (5 bases). Per germline, CDR1 SGHTA and CDR2 FQGNSA. The V gene lost 8 bases and the J gene lost 8 bases, with 9 bases spanning the gap. The CDR3 is made up of 10 amino acids. Written as DNA, the CDR3 is TGTGCCAGCTCGACAGTCGAAGCTTTCTTT. Translation: CASSTVEAFF.

The chain couples TRBV7-2 to TRBJ1-2, with D possibly matching TRBD1 (6 bases). Trimming stripped 5 bases from V and 8 bases from J, with 12 bases between. This CDR3 is built from 12 residues. CDR1 and CDR2 (germline): SGHTA, FQGNSA. The CDR3 sequence: CASSTSGEGYTF. The CDR3 bases are TGTGCCAGCAGCACCTCAGGGGAAGGCTACACCTTC. The complete variable domain, with remaining parts taken from reference TRBV7-2 and TRBJ1-2, reads GAGVSQSPSNKVTEKGKDVELRCDPISGHTALYWYRQSLGQGLEFLIYFQGNSAPDKSGLPSDRFSAERTGGSVSTLTIQRTQQEDSAVYLCASSTSGEGYTFGSGTRLTVV.

The chain joins TRBV7-2 to TRBJ2-5, with 8 bases fitting TRBD1. The J segment lost 5 bases and the V segment lost 8 bases, leaving 7 bases of the junction unmatched. Germline CDR1 reads SGHTA; CDR2 reads FQGNSA. The CDR3 consists of 13 residues. The DNA for the CDR3 is TGTGCCAGCCGCGCGACAGGGGTGGAGACCCAGTACTTC. This translates into CASRATGVETQYF. Full variable domain (missing parts from reference TRBV7-2 and TRBJ2-5): GAGVSQSPSNKVTEKGKDVELRCDPISGHTALYWYRQSLGQGLEFLIYFQGNSAPDKSGLPSDRFSAERTGGSVSTLTIQRTQQEDSAVYLCASRATGVETQYFGPGTRLLVL.

This clone occurred a few times. The chain couples TRBV19 to TRBJ2-1; weak D call: TRBD1 (6 bases). Germline assignment: CDR1 LNHDA and CDR2 SQIVND (reference sequence). This CDR3 is 13 amino acids long. V was shortened by 5 bases and J by 7 bases, with 12 bases between the two germline ends. In DNA form, the CDR3 reads TGTGCCAGTAGTTTTCAGGGGTGGAATGAGCAGTTCTTC. As protein: CASSFQGWNEQFF.

The chain recombines TRBV11-2 with TRBJ2-1; TRBD2 aligns across 12 bases. The trim removed 5 bases at V and 9 bases at J, leaving 2 bases unmatched. The germline V gene encodes CDR1 SGHAT and CDR2 FQNNGV. This CDR3 has 13 amino acids. CDR3 bases: TGTGCCAGCAGCAAGGGACTAGCGGGTGAGCAGTTCTTC. Encoded protein: CASSKGLAGEQFF.

This sequence joins TRBV19 and TRBJ2-2; D is ambiguous. Germline loops: CDR1 LNHDA, CDR2 SQIVND (reference sequence). V was cut by 9 bases and J by 2 bases, with 4 bases left in between. The CDR3 is 11 amino acids. The CDR3 loop is CASGNTGELFF. The DNA of the CDR3 is TGTGCCAGCGGCAACACCGGGGAGCTGTTTTTT.

Regarding this clone: A single base separates this from a much larger clone, so it may be a read error. This chain uses TRBV9 with TRBJ2-2; D remains unclear. This CDR3 is 12 amino acids long. With 4 bases removed from V and 3 bases from J, the gap between germline ends came to 4 bases. Germline V CDR1 and CDR2: SGDLS, YYNGEE. The CDR3 region has the DNA TGTGCCAGCAGCCCCCACACCGGGGAGCTGTTTTTT. Its translation: CASSPHTGELFF.

V and J are TRBV14 and TRBJ1-3, with D possibly TRBD1 on 5 matching bases. There are 13 residues in the CDR3. Germline values: CDR1 SGHDN, CDR2 FVKESK. The V gene lost 9 bases and the J gene lost 0 bases, with 9 bases spanning the gap. The CDR3 coding sequence is TGTGCCAGTAACAGGAACTCTGGAAACACCATATATTTT. Translating gives CASNRNSGNTIYF.

This clone was observed a handful of times. The V and J genes are TRBV9 and TRBJ1-1; D gene ambiguous. Germline-derived CDR1 and CDR2 are SGDLS and YYNGEE. V dropped 4 bases and J dropped 6 bases, with 16 bases sitting between them. The CDR3 covers 14 residues. The chain's CDR3 is CASSPTPGSPEAFF. CDR3 nucleotide sequence: TGTGCCAGCAGCCCCACCCCAGGAAGCCCTGAAGCTTTCTTT.

This chain uses TRBV5-1 with TRBJ1-6, with TRBD1 matching 9 bases. The V gene's germline CDR1 is SGHRS and CDR2 YFSETQ. CDR3 size: 16 residues. Trimming took 4 bases from V and 7 from J; bases not matched to a gene: 9. The CDR3 DNA sequence: TGCGCCAGCAGCCTACTACAGGGACAGGGAAATTCACCCCTCCACTTT. Protein product: CASSLLQGQGNSPLHF.

The chain employs TRBV7-9 and TRBJ2-7, with 12 bases aligning to TRBD2. Germline V gives CDR1 SEHNR, CDR2 FQNEAQ (reference sequence). The CDR3 has 16 residues. J gave up 3 bases and V 5 bases, and 8 bases lay outside the gene matches. CDR3 DNA sequence: TGTGCCAGCAGCGCAGGACTAGCGGGGCTATACTACGAGCAGTACTTC. Translation: CASSAGLAGLYYEQYF.

The chain joins TRBV14 to TRBJ2-7; D is undetermined. The CDR3 covers 15 residues. Looked up from germline, CDR1 is SGHDN and CDR2 is FVKESK. Between the trimmed V and J ends, which lost 3 bases and 1 base, there was a span of 13 bases. The chain's CDR3 is CASSQASNPSYEQYF. CDR3 bases: TGTGCCAGCAGCCAGGCCTCCAATCCGTCCTACGAGCAGTACTTC.

There are a few counts of this clone. The CDR3 DNA follows: TGTGCCAGCAGAGCATTCCTCGTAGGGCCCCAGCATTTT. Translated, it gives CASRAFLVGPQHF. The chain carries TRBV2 and TRBJ1-5; D uncertain. CDR1 is SNHLY, CDR2 FYNNEI, per germline. This CDR3 contains 13 residues. V lost 6 bases and J 9 bases, leaving 15 bases between the germline ends.

This clone was observed a few times. V and J are TRBV9 and TRBJ2-1; perhaps TRBD2 as D (5 bases). The CDR3 covers 17 residues. Per germline, CDR1 SGDLS and CDR2 YYNGEE. Trimming cost V 0 bases and J 7 bases, with 20 bases left between them. This CDR3 is CASSVGLVPAGRNEQFF. The CDR3 DNA reads TGTGCCAGCAGCGTAGGGTTAGTCCCCGCTGGGAGAAATGAGCAGTTCTTC.

This clone was picked up a small number of times. The V call is TRBV5-1, the J call TRBJ2-1; no clear D. The CDR3 contains 16 residues. V shed 5 bases and J shed 6 bases, with 21 bases lying between them. From germline, CDR1 is SGHRS and CDR2 YFSETQ. The CDR3 here is CASSLTALSITNEQFF. The CDR3 nucleotides are TGCGCCAGCAGTCTGACCGCCCTATCGATCACCAATGAGCAGTTCTTC.

V usage is TRBV7-2 and J usage is TRBJ1-2; 9 nucleotides line up with TRBD1. Per the germline V gene, CDR1 is SGHTA and CDR2 is FQGNSA. V gave up 5 bases and J gave up 7 bases; unmatched junction bases: 11. The CDR3 extends over 15 amino acids. The CDR3 sequence is CASSGGTGRNGGYTF. The DNA of the CDR3 is TGTGCCAGCAGCGGAGGGACAGGGCGAAATGGTGGCTACACCTTC.

V and J are TRBV18 and TRBJ2-1, with D possibly TRBD2 on 6 matching bases. Germline V gene data show CDR1 as KGHSH and CDR2 as LQKENI. The CDR3 consists of 16 residues. The germline V and J ends were trimmed by 0 bases and 3 bases, with 12 bases remaining between them. CDR3 DNA sequence: TGTGCCAGCTCACCACCGGGACTTTCCGTCTACAATGAGCAGTTCTTC. This encodes CASSPPGLSVYNEQFF.